The rows below give T cell receptor beta chains drawn from one sample of a study of cytomegalovirus exposure and HLA in healthy donors. The data were produced by immunoSEQ multiplex PCR, yet TCRdb's version contains in-frame clones alone and is incomplete. The sample has some 150,000 clones; 70% to 85% are singletons. Specimen: PBMCs. Receptors were obtained from a woman between 40 and 50 years old in good health and CMV-seronegative. The CDR3 runs from the conserved cysteine through the conserved F or W. A D gene is named only where the DNA matches it firmly. Not all rows give a size; the values are once, few, many and, for expanded clones, a class.

d_gene	abundance	j_gene	v_gene	CDR3nt	CDR3aa
TRBD1	.	TRBJ1-1	TRBV7-7	TGTGCTAGCACAGAACAGGGGTCGCGACGTACTAACACTGAAGCTTTCTTT	CASTEQGSRRTNTEAFF
.	.	TRBJ1-3	TRBV4-3	TGCGCCAGCAGCCAGGAGCCCCACCTGAGCTCTGGAAACACCATATATTTT	CASSQEPHLSSGNTIYF
TRBD2	.	TRBJ2-3	TRBV19	TGTGCCAGTAGTTACGAGGGGAGGGGACGAACAGATACGCAGTATTTT	CASSYEGRGRTDTQYF
.	.	TRBJ2-2	TRBV9	TGTGCCAGCAGCGTAGGTAGTCGAACGGACAGTGGGGACATCGGGGAGCTGTTTTTT	CASSVGSRTDSGDIGELFF
TRBD1	.	TRBJ1-2	TRBV6-5	TGTGCCAGCAGTTACTCGAGGGGGCCCCTTAACTATGGCTACACCTTC	CASSYSRGPLNYGYTF
.	.	TRBJ2-7	TRBV10-3	TGTGCCATCAGTGTTGAGGGATACGAGCAGTACTTC	CAISVEGYEQYF
.	.	TRBJ2-7	TRBV28	TGTGCCAGCAGTTTGCGTAGACAGCCTTACGAGCAGTACTTC	CASSLRRQPYEQYF
TRBD1	.	TRBJ1-6	TRBV4-1	TGCGCCAGCAGCCAAGAGGGCAGGGGGCCTTCACCCCTCCACTTT	CASSQEGRGPSPLHF
.	.	TRBJ1-2	TRBV19	TGTGCCAGTAGCCCTTTCCAGGGTGGTTTTGGCTACACCTTC	CASSPFQGGFGYTF
TRBD1	once	TRBJ2-3	TRBV7-8	TGTGCCAGCAGCAACCTCGGGACAGTAGGTACAGATACGCAGTATTTT	CASSNLGTVGTDTQYF
TRBD1	.	TRBJ1-1	TRBV6-6	TGTGCCAGCAGTGGGGGACAGGGGAACACTGAAGCTTTCTTT	CASSGGQGNTEAFF
.	few	TRBJ2-2	TRBV2	TGTGCCAGCAGTGAAGTTGGGCAGCATACCGGGGAGCTGTTTTTT	CASSEVGQHTGELFF
.	.	TRBJ1-1	TRBV27	TGTGCCAGCAGAATGGCTGGCAGTCCCGTTGAAGCTTTCTTT	CASRMAGSPVEAFF
.	.	TRBJ2-7	TRBV28	TGTGCCAGCAGTTTATTTCCCCAGGGCTTCGAGCAGTACTTC	CASSLFPQGFEQYF
.	.	TRBJ2-1	TRBV30	TGTGCCTGGAGGGCGAGCGGAGCGGGTATCCCCTACAATGAGCAGTTCTTC	CAWRASGAGIPYNEQFF
TRBD1	.	TRBJ2-3	TRBV4-2	TGTGCCAGCAGCCACTCCCGGGACAGTAGCACAGATACGCAGTATTTT	CASSHSRDSSTDTQYF
.	.	TRBJ2-2	TRBV5-1	TGCGCCAGCAGCTCCCACTGGGAGGCCGACACCGGGGAGCTGTTTTTT	CASSSHWEADTGELFF
TRBD2	.	TRBJ2-1	TRBV2	TGTGCCAGCGGGGCGGGAGCAGTCGGAAATGAGCAGTTCTTC	CASGAGAVGNEQFF
TRBD1	.	TRBJ1-1	TRBV4-2	TGTGCCAGCAGCCAGCCCCCAGGGGGCACTGAAGCTTTCTTT	CASSQPPGGTEAFF
TRBD2	.	TRBJ2-7	TRBV5-4	TGTGCCAGCAGCTTTCCGGGACTAGCTAGCGAGCAGTACTTC	CASSFPGLASEQYF
TRBD1	.	TRBJ1-6	TRBV4-3	TGCGCCAGCAGCCAAGCAGGGGGCCGTTCACCCCTCCACTTT	CASSQAGGRSPLHF